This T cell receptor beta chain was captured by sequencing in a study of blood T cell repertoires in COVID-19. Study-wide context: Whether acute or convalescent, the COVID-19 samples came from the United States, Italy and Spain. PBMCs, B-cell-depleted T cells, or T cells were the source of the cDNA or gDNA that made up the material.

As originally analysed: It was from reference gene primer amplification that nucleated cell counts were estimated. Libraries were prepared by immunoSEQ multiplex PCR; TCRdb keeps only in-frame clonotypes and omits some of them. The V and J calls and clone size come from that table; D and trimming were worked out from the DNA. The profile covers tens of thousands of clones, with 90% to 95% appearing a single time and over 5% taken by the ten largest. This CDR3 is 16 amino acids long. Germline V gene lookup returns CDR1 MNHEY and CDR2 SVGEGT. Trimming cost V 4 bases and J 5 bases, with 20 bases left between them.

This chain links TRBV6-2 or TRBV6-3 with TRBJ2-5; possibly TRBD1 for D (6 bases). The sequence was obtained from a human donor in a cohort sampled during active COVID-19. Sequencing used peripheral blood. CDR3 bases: TGTGCCAGCAGTTCACGGACAGAGGGCGCGGGTGAGACCCAGTACTTC. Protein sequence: CASSSRTEGAGETQYF.